This T cell receptor (beta chain) was documented in a study of blood T cell repertoires in COVID-19. Study-level information: T cells, B-cell-depleted T cells, or PBMCs provided the cDNA or gDNA that served as material.

Original analysis: Estimation of nucleated cell counts was performed using reference gene primer amplification. Sequencing was performed with immunoSEQ multiplex PCR; in TCRdb, only in-frame clones are kept and a portion is missing. For V, J and clone size, that table is used; D and trimming come from the DNA. The repertoire holds 100,000 to 150,000 clones, around 80% seen once, with 2.4% in the top ten. Researchers sorted participants into cohorts using their self-reported clinical history. Germline V lookup: CDR1 WSHSY, CDR2 SAAADI. The CDR3 covers 16 residues. Trimming shortened V by 2 bases and J by 2 bases, and 15 bases separated the two germline ends.

The chain joins TRBV10-2 to TRBJ1-2; no reliable D call. The sample consisted of PBMCs or T cells enriched from blood (not recorded which). The sequence was obtained from a man aged 35-49 years with acute COVID-19. The CDR3 DNA reads TGCGCCAGCAGTGAGACTCGCCACTCTCCCAACTATGGCTACACCTTC. This gives the protein CASSETRHSPNYGYTF.